This TCR beta chain is from a study of cytomegalovirus exposure and HLA in healthy donors. Libraries were prepared by immunoSEQ multiplex PCR; TCRdb keeps only in-frame clonotypes and omits some of them. Seen here are 100,000 to 150,000 clones, 89% observed once, and the top ten hold about 1%. Whole-study findings and limits: The investigators catalogued 150 to 200 TCR beta chains as cytomegalovirus-associated.

The CDR3 sequence is 15 residues long. V lost 4 bases and J lost 0; bases outside the gene matches: 7. Germline V gene lookup returns CDR1 SGHKS and CDR2 YYEKEE (reference sequence). About this clone: Its antigen is unknown.

The sequence was collected from a woman aged 18-35 years in good health and CMV-seronegative. This chain uses TRBV5-5 with TRBJ2-7, with TRBD1 identical over 7 bases. Material: PBMCs. The CDR3: CASSNDRVSSYEQYF. CDR3 nucleotide sequence: TGTGCCAGCAGCAACGACAGGGTGAGCTCCTACGAGCAGTACTTC.